The 32 T cell receptor beta chains in this list originate from one sample, sequenced in a study of T cell responses to AZD1222 COVID-19 vaccine. The data were produced by immunoSEQ multiplex PCR, yet TCRdb's version contains in-frame clones alone and is incomplete. Here the sample spans more than 70,000 clones, about 85% being singletons. Sample: peripheral blood, taken 28 days after the second AZD1222 dose. Receptors were obtained from an adult who received the AZD1222 COVID-19 vaccine.

The CDR3 loop is CASSPIRGGKSYNEQFF. CDR3 bases: TGTGCCAGCAGTCCAATTCGGGGCGGGAAGTCGTACAATGAGCAGTTCTTC. The rearrangement links TRBV2 to TRBJ2-1; D is possibly TRBD2 (6 bases). The CDR3 consists of 17 residues. CDR1 is SNHLY, CDR2 FYNNEI, per germline. Trimming pared 5 bases from V and 4 bases from J, leaving 21 bases between.

V is TRBV5-1 and J is TRBJ2-3; D remains unclear. Germline assignment: CDR1 SGHRS and CDR2 YFSETQ. The CDR3 is made up of 13 amino acids. V lost 0 bases and J lost 5, with 7 bases in between. The chain's CDR3 is CASSLGQKDTQYF. DNA for the CDR3: TGCGCCAGCAGCTTGGGACAAAAAGATACGCAGTATTTT.

The CDR3 nucleotides are TGCAGCGTATCTGACAGGGCGGGACCGCACACCTTC. Amino acids: CSVSDRAGPHTF. The chain recombines TRBV29-1 with TRBJ1-2, with 7 bases aligning to TRBD1. Germline CDR1 is SQVTM and CDR2 is ANQGSEA. The ends lost 6 bases at V and 12 bases at J; junction bases unmatched: 13. CDR3 size: 12 residues.

The chain has TRBV9 and TRBJ2-7; 14 bases agree with TRBD2. The CDR3 covers 15 residues. V lost 0 bases to trimming and J lost 5 bases; unmatched junction nucleotides: 1. From germline, CDR1 is SGDLS and CDR2 YYNGEE. The CDR3 reads CASSVVGLAGDEQYF. CDR3 nucleotide sequence: TGTGCCAGCAGCGTAGTGGGACTAGCGGGAGACGAGCAGTACTTC.

V gene TRBV14 combines with J gene TRBJ2-1; D is unresolved. This CDR3 has 11 residues. CDR1 and CDR2 from the germline V gene are SGHDN and FVKESK. The ends were cut back, 1 base at V and 6 bases at J, with 1 base in the middle. The DNA for the CDR3 is TGTGCCAGCAGCCAAGCCAATGAGCAGTTCTTC. Its translation is CASSQANEQFF.

This clone was counted once. V usage is TRBV18 and J usage is TRBJ1-1; no definite D call. Trimming shortened V by 1 base and J by 0 bases, and 12 bases separated the two germline ends. This CDR3 region has 16 residues. Germline V gives CDR1 KGHSH, CDR2 LQKENI. The CDR3 DNA follows: TGTGCCAGCTCACCACGGGCAGCCCTCATGAACACTGAAGCTTTCTTT. As protein: CASSPRAALMNTEAFF. The full variable domain, with the rest looked up from reference TRBV18 and TRBJ1-1, is NAGVMQNPRHLVRRRGQEARLRCSPMKGHSHVYWYRQLPEEGLKFMVYLQKENIIDESGMPKERFSAEFPKEGPSILRIQQVVRGDSAAYFCASSPRAALMNTEAFFGQGTRLTVV.

This clone was seen only once. The chain carries TRBV5-6 and TRBJ1-4, with 12 bases lining up with TRBD1. The CDR3 length is 16 residues. Looked up from germline, CDR1 is SGHDT and CDR2 is YYEEEE. Losses at the gene ends were 4 bases for V and 8 bases for J; bases not matched to a gene: 9. CDR3 in amino acids: CASSPLTGTGGEKLFF. The DNA of the CDR3 is TGTGCCAGCAGCCCGCTAACCGGGACAGGGGGCGAAAAACTGTTTTTT.

This rearrangement joins TRBV6-5 to TRBJ2-1; 11 bases are shared with TRBD2. Trimming removed 5 bases from V and 7 bases from J; junction bases left unmatched: 7. The CDR3 is 15 amino acids. Germline CDR1 reads MNHEY; CDR2 reads SVGAGI. The CDR3 nucleotides read TGTGCCAGCAGTCCAGGGACTAGCGGAGCAAATGAGCAGTTCTTC. Protein product: CASSPGTSGANEQFF.

This CDR3 reads CASSLVPASGEQFF. CDR3 sequence (DNA): TGCGCCAGCAGCTTGGTCCCGGCTAGCGGGGAGCAGTTCTTC. J is TRBJ2-1 and V is TRBV5-1, with 8 nucleotides matching TRBD2. The ends lost 0 bases at V and 10 bases at J; junction bases unmatched: 6. Germline CDR1 and CDR2: SGHRS and YFSETQ. This CDR3 contains 14 residues.

The chain carries TRBV20-1 and TRBJ2-5; no clear D gene. V lost 3 bases, J lost 4 bases, and 6 bases lay in between. In germline, CDR1 is DFQATT, CDR2 SNEGSKA (reference sequence). This CDR3 is built from 11 residues. The CDR3 DNA reads as TGCAGTGCTAGGAAGGGAGAGACCCAGTACTTC. Protein: CSARKGETQYF.

The chain joins TRBV29-1 to TRBJ1-1; weak D call: TRBD1 (6 bases). The germline CDR1 and CDR2 sequences are SQVTM and ANQGSEA. The CDR3 covers 16 residues. V lost 6 bases and J 2 bases, leaving 22 bases between the germline ends. CDR3 DNA sequence: TGCAGCGTCCGAAGGGGCAGGGGACCCCTAAACACTGAAGCTTTCTTT. Translation gives CSVRRGRGPLNTEAFF.

The V and J genes are TRBV5-1 and TRBJ1-1; possible D gene TRBD1, 6 bases. V lost 1 base and J lost 2, with 9 bases in between. Per the germline V gene, CDR1 is SGHRS and CDR2 is YFSETQ. The CDR3 is 14 residues long. This CDR3 reads CASSLWTANTEAFF. The CDR3 DNA reads as TGCGCCAGCAGCTTGTGGACAGCTAACACTGAAGCTTTCTTT.

The genes are TRBV7-2 and TRBJ1-6; D remains unclear. The germline CDR1 and CDR2 sequences are SGHTA and FQGNSA. The CDR3 runs to 14 residues. Trimming took 3 bases from V and 5 from J, leaving 8 bases between them. The DNA of the CDR3 is TGTGCCAGCAGCTTCATCAGGAATAATTCACCCCTCCACTTT. It is translated as CASSFIRNNSPLHF.

This clone appeared once. The V and J genes are TRBV4-2 and TRBJ1-5, with D perhaps TRBD1 (5 bases). Trimming pared 0 bases from V and 6 bases from J, leaving 15 bases between. CDR1 LGHNA and CDR2 YNFKEQ come from the germline V gene. The CDR3 runs to 16 residues. The CDR3 is CASSQDPVGDFQPQHF. DNA of the CDR3: TGTGCCAGCAGCCAAGATCCGGTAGGGGATTTTCAGCCCCAGCATTTT.

The rearrangement joins TRBV7-8 to TRBJ2-7; TRBD1 might be the D (5 bases). Germline CDR1 reads SGHVS; CDR2 reads FQNEAQ. Trimming took 3 bases from V and 4 from J, leaving 13 bases between them. The CDR3 sequence is 14 residues long. CDR3 nucleotides: TGTGCCAGCAGCTTGTCTGGCCAGGGTTACGAGCAGTACTTC. Amino acids: CASSLSGQGYEQYF.

V and J are TRBV7-9 and TRBJ2-5, with D tentatively TRBD1 (6 bases). With 1 base removed from V and 5 bases from J, the gap between germline ends came to 8 bases. CDR3 size: 13 residues. CDR1 and CDR2 from the germline V gene are SEHNR and FQNEAQ (reference sequence). CDR3: CASSLGGLETQYF. CDR3 coding DNA: TGTGCCAGCAGCTTAGGGGGGCTGGAGACCCAGTACTTC.

This clone was seen once. The chain links TRBV29-1 to TRBJ1-1, with 9 nucleotides matching TRBD1. The CDR3 runs 13 residues. The V gene end was trimmed by 7 bases and the J gene end by 2 bases; junction bases not matched to a gene: 5. The germline V gene has CDR1 SQVTM and CDR2 ANQGSEA. CDR3 coding DNA: TGCAGCGCTCAGACAGGGGGAAACACTGAAGCTTTCTTT. Translated: CSAQTGGNTEAFF.

This CDR3 reads CASSAAGSNTGELFF. The CDR3, as DNA: TGCGCCAGCAGCGCCGCAGGATCGAACACCGGGGAGCTGTTTTTT. This chain uses TRBV5-1 with TRBJ2-2; D is unresolved. This CDR3 is built from 15 residues. The V gene lost 4 bases and the J gene lost 0 bases, with 10 bases spanning the gap. Germline CDR1 reads SGHRS; CDR2 reads YFSETQ. Combining the CDR3 with reference TRBV5-1 and TRBJ2-2 gives the whole variable domain KAGVTQTPRYLIKTRGQQVTLSCSPISGHRSVSWYQQTPGQGLQFLFEYFSETQRNKGNFPGRFSGRQFSNSRSEMNVSTLELGDSALYLCASSAAGSNTGELFFGEGSRLTVL.

This CDR3 reads CASSLGQPNQPQHF. The CDR3 DNA sequence: TGCGCCAGCAGCTTGGGACAGCCTAATCAGCCCCAGCATTTT. The chain combines TRBV5-1 with TRBJ1-5; D may be TRBD1 (5 bases). This CDR3 region has 14 residues. Germline V gene lookup returns CDR1 SGHRS and CDR2 YFSETQ. V was clipped by 0 bases and J by 4 bases, with 8 bases between them.

The chain couples TRBV6-1 to TRBJ1-1, with D unclear. Deletions cut 1 base from V and 3 bases from J, with 12 bases between. The CDR3 runs to 15 residues. CDR1 is MNHNS, CDR2 SASEGT, per germline. CDR3 in amino acids: CASSEGQVFYTEAFF. The CDR3 region has the DNA TGTGCCAGCAGTGAAGGTCAAGTGTTTTACACTGAAGCTTTCTTT.

The rearrangement uses TRBV18 and TRBJ1-6; perhaps TRBD1 as D (5 bases). V lost 2 bases and J 10 bases, leaving 15 bases between the germline ends. The germline V gene encodes CDR1 KGHSH and CDR2 LQKENI. The length of the CDR3 is 15 residues. The CDR3 nucleotides are TGTGCCAGCTCACCAGCAGGGTCTAGTCGGTCACCCCTCCACTTT. Translating it yields CASSPAGSSRSPLHF.

This chain joins TRBV6-5 and TRBJ2-1, with TRBD2 matching 7 bases. With V trimmed by 7 bases and J by 4 bases, 10 bases remained unmatched. The germline V gene encodes CDR1 MNHEY and CDR2 SVGAGI. The CDR3 has 15 amino acids. The CDR3 DNA sequence: TGTGCCAGCAAAGTAAGCGGGGCTGATTACAATGAGCAGTTCTTC. As protein: CASKVSGADYNEQFF.

The V and J genes are TRBV7-6 and TRBJ1-2; TRBD1 matches at 10 bases. Germline CDR1 is SGHVS and CDR2 is FNYEAQ. The trim removed 2 bases at V and 7 bases at J, leaving 13 bases unmatched. CDR3 length: 17 amino acids. CDR3 sequence (DNA): TGTGCCAGCAGCTTACGGACCGCGGGACAGGGGACCTCTGGCTACACCTTC. Protein product: CASSLRTAGQGTSGYTF.

This clone appeared a few times. The chain carries TRBV6-4 and TRBJ2-1; the match to TRBD2 covers 9 bases. V lost 2 bases to trimming and J lost 9 bases; unmatched junction nucleotides: 5. The CDR3 covers 14 residues. CDR1 and CDR2 (germline): MRHNA, SNTAGT. The CDR3 nucleotides read TGTGCCAGCAGTGACCGGGGACTAGCTGGTGAGCAGTTCTTC. Encoded protein: CASSDRGLAGEQFF.

This clone was counted between two and nine times. The chain uses TRBV5-4 and TRBJ1-1; D call uncertain. There are 14 residues in the CDR3. The V gene lost 0 bases and the J gene lost 0 bases, with 6 bases spanning the gap. Germline V gives CDR1 SGHNT, CDR2 YYREEE (reference sequence). CDR3 amino acids: CASSLVDLNTEAFF. The CDR3 nucleotides read TGTGCCAGCAGCTTGGTTGATCTGAACACTGAAGCTTTCTTT.

V and J are TRBV29-1 and TRBJ2-1, with 12 bases lining up with TRBD2. V was pared by 1 base and J by 9 bases, with 1 base of the junction left unmatched. Germline V gene data show CDR1 as SQVTM and CDR2 as ANQGSEA. This CDR3 is 13 amino acids long. CDR3 sequence (DNA): TGCAGCGTTGAAGGACTAGCGGGAGCTGAGCAGTTCTTC. Encoded protein: CSVEGLAGAEQFF.

V is TRBV6-6 and J is TRBJ1-1; D unclear. The CDR3 sequence is 12 residues long. Germline CDR1 and CDR2: MNHNY and SVGAGI (reference sequence). V was clipped by 9 bases and J by 1 base, with 9 bases between them. The DNA of the CDR3 is TGTGCCAGTTTTAAGGAGAACACTGAAGCTTTCTTT. This gives the protein CASFKENTEAFF.

This chain uses TRBV30 with TRBJ1-1; the match to TRBD1 covers 12 bases. Trimming cost V 2 bases and J 3 bases; bases outside gene matches: 4. The CDR3 loop spans 15 amino acids. Germline V lookup: CDR1 GTSNPN, CDR2 SVGIG (reference sequence). The CDR3 DNA follows: TGTGCCTGGAGTTCGGGACAGGGGGCGGACACTGAAGCTTTCTTT. Amino acids: CAWSSGQGADTEAFF.

The chain carries TRBV2 and TRBJ1-2, with TRBD1 identical over 8 bases. The germline V gene encodes CDR1 SNHLY and CDR2 FYNNEI. Losses at the gene ends were 3 bases for V and 4 bases for J; bases not matched to a gene: 4. The CDR3 consists of 14 residues. The CDR3 nucleotides read TGTGCCAGCAGTGACGAGACAGGGGCCTATGGCTACACCTTC. It encodes CASSDETGAYGYTF.

CDR3 protein: CASSQGAENQPQHF. The CDR3 region has the DNA TGTGCCAGCAGCCAGGGGGCAGAGAATCAGCCCCAGCATTTT. The chain couples TRBV7-2 to TRBJ1-5; 8 positions agree with TRBD1. CDR3 length equals 14 residues. Germline V CDR1 and CDR2: SGHTA, FQGNSA. V shed 5 bases, J shed 4 bases, and the junction held 4 bases outside the gene matches.

A few counts support this clone. The sample has other DNA sequences that encode this CDR3 too. The CDR3: CASSPSGNTEAFF. In nucleotides, the CDR3 is TGTGCCAGCAGCCCGAGTGGGAACACTGAAGCTTTCTTT. The V gene is TRBV11-2, the J gene TRBJ1-1; the D is unclear. The V end lost 5 bases, the J end lost 1 base, and 8 bases lay between the germline ends. The CDR3 totals 13 residues. Looked up from germline, CDR1 is SGHAT and CDR2 is FQNNGV.

This chain connects TRBV11-2 to TRBJ2-3; 10 positions agree with TRBD2. From germline, CDR1 is SGHAT and CDR2 FQNNGV. The J segment lost 4 bases and the V segment lost 0 bases, leaving 7 bases of the junction unmatched. The CDR3 runs 17 residues. CDR3 region: CASSLDPPAGGSDTQYF. CDR3 nucleotides: TGTGCCAGCAGCTTAGATCCTCCAGCGGGAGGGTCAGATACGCAGTATTTT.